Shown below are 24 T cell receptor beta chains from a single sample sequenced in a study of T cell responses to AZD1222 COVID-19 vaccine. Sequenced by immunoSEQ multiplex PCR; TCRdb stores in-frame clones only, minus some. The sample yields approximately 64,000 clones, 84% seen once. Specimen: peripheral blood, collected on day 0 of AZD1222 vaccination. These receptors all come from an adult in good health.

The chain joins TRBV28 to TRBJ2-7; D remains unclear. The CDR3 totals 14 residues. The V gene lost 5 bases and the J gene lost 0 bases, with 11 bases spanning the gap. Germline CDR1 is MDHEN and CDR2 is SYDVKM. CDR3 residues: CASSTVENSYEQYF. The CDR3 DNA reads TGTGCCAGCAGTACGGTGGAGAACTCCTACGAGCAGTACTTC.

This clone was detected only once. This chain uses TRBV7-2 with TRBJ1-1; D is uncertain. Germline values: CDR1 SGHTA, CDR2 FQGNSA. V was clipped by 1 base and J by 1 base, with 4 bases between them. This CDR3 is built from 13 residues. CDR3 sequence (DNA): TGTGCCAGCAGCTTAGGGGCGAACACTGAAGCTTTCTTT. Protein sequence: CASSLGANTEAFF.

CDR3 DNA sequence: TGTGCCAGTAACAACGCGGGGGAGACAGATACGCAGTATTTT. Its translation is CASNNAGETDTQYF. The chain uses TRBV19 and TRBJ2-3; 7 nucleotides match TRBD2. CDR3 size: 14 residues. Germline V CDR1 and CDR2: LNHDA, SQIVND (reference sequence). V dropped 7 bases and J dropped 3; count of bases not matched to a gene: 7. The whole variable domain, filled in from reference TRBV19 and TRBJ2-3, reads DGGITQSPKYLFRKEGQNVTLSCEQNLNHDAMYWYRQDPGQGLRLIYYSQIVNDFQKGDIAEGYSVSREKKESFPLTVTSAQKNPTAFYLCASNNAGETDTQYFGPGTRLTVL.

The J gene is TRBJ1-2, the V gene TRBV7-9; maybe TRBD1 (6 bases). V was shortened by 5 bases and J by 5 bases, with 15 bases between the two germline ends. Germline V gene lookup returns CDR1 SEHNR and CDR2 FQNEAQ (reference sequence). This CDR3 has 14 residues. The CDR3 sequence: CASSPTGLEYGYTF. The CDR3 DNA is TGTGCCAGCAGCCCGACAGGTCTGGAATATGGCTACACCTTC.

The rearrangement links TRBV18 to TRBJ1-5; TRBD1 aligns across 11 bases. V was pared by 5 bases and J by 9 bases, with 6 bases of the junction left unmatched. The CDR3 length is 14 residues. Germline-derived CDR1 and CDR2 are KGHSH and LQKENI. The CDR3 DNA reads as TGTGCCAGCTCAGGACAGGGGGCATACTCGCCCCAGCATTTT. This sequence encodes CASSGQGAYSPQHF. Combining the CDR3 with reference TRBV18 and TRBJ1-5 gives the whole variable domain NAGVMQNPRHLVRRRGQEARLRCSPMKGHSHVYWYRQLPEEGLKFMVYLQKENIIDESGMPKERFSAEFPKEGPSILRIQQVVRGDSAAYFCASSGQGAYSPQHFGDGTRLSIL.

This chain joins TRBV25-1 and TRBJ2-3; D ambiguous. Germline CDR1 is MGHDK and CDR2 is SYGVNS. The CDR3 is made up of 17 amino acids. With 0 bases removed from V and 1 base from J, the gap between germline ends came to 14 bases. In DNA, the CDR3 is TGTGCCAGCAGTGAATATAGATTCCGTCGGGGCACAGATACGCAGTATTTT. This gives the protein CASSEYRFRRGTDTQYF. Looking up the rest from reference TRBV25-1 and TRBJ2-3 gives the full variable domain: EADIYQTPRYLVIGTGKKITLECSQTMGHDKMYWYQQDPGMELHLIHYSYGVNSTEKGDLSSESTVSRIRTEHFPLTLESARPSHTSQYLCASSEYRFRRGTDTQYFGPGTRLTVL.

This chain links TRBV28 with TRBJ2-7; 8 bases fit TRBD2. This CDR3 contains 17 residues. Trimming cost V 2 bases and J 5 bases; bases outside gene matches: 14. CDR1 is MDHEN, CDR2 SYDVKM, per germline. CDR3 residues: CASSLSSSTSVNDEQYF. As DNA, the CDR3 is TGTGCCAGCAGTTTAAGTTCCTCGACTAGCGTTAACGACGAGCAGTACTTC.

J is TRBJ1-2 and V is TRBV9; D is unresolved. The CDR3 runs to 14 residues. V was trimmed by 6 bases and J by 2 bases, leaving 14 bases between them. Germline lookup yields CDR1 SGDLS and CDR2 YYNGEE. As DNA, the CDR3 is TGTGCCAGCAAGTCGGGTGATAGGAACTATGGCTACACCTTC. Translating it yields CASKSGDRNYGYTF. Drawing the rest from reference TRBV9 and TRBJ1-2, the complete variable domain is DSGVTQTPKHLITATGQRVTLRCSPRSGDLSVYWYQQSLDQGLQFLIQYYNGEERAKGNILERFSAQQFPDLHSELNLSSLELGDSALYFCASKSGDRNYGYTFGSGTRLTVV.

The CDR3 loop is CASSPQGEKLFF. CDR3 DNA: TGTGCCAGCAGTCCACAGGGTGAAAAACTGTTTTTT. The gene calls are TRBV3-1 (or the pseudogene TRBV3-2) and TRBJ1-4; TRBD1 might be the D (6 bases). The V end lost 6 bases, the J end lost 7 bases, and 9 bases lay between the germline ends. Germline V gene data show CDR1 as LGHDT and CDR2 as YNNKEL (reference sequence). The CDR3 runs to 12 residues.

This chain links TRBV7-2 with TRBJ1-2, with TRBD1 matching over 9 bases. The germline V gene has CDR1 SGHTA and CDR2 FQGNSA. The CDR3 contains 16 residues. V shed 5 bases, J shed 4 bases, and the junction held 11 bases outside the gene matches. The CDR3 DNA is TGTGCCAGCAGCCTCGGGGGGACAGGGTTAGTCTATGGCTACACCTTC. This gives the protein CASSLGGTGLVYGYTF.

The chain joins TRBV2 to TRBJ1-2; 8 nucleotides align to TRBD1. The J segment lost 8 bases and the V segment lost 6 bases, leaving 5 bases of the junction unmatched. The CDR3 totals 12 residues. Germline CDR1 reads SNHLY; CDR2 reads FYNNEI. Here the CDR3 reads CASRETGDGYTF. CDR3 DNA sequence: TGTGCCAGCAGGGAGACAGGGGACGGCTACACCTTC.

The chain uses TRBV7-9 and TRBJ2-1, with TRBD1 matching 10 bases. The CDR3 runs to 15 residues. V lost 5 bases and J lost 7; bases outside the gene matches: 8. In germline, CDR1 is SEHNR, CDR2 FQNEAQ (reference sequence). For the CDR3, the DNA is TGTGCCAGCAGCATCCCCGGGACAGGGGTTAATGAGCAGTTCTTC. The encoded protein is CASSIPGTGVNEQFF. The variable domain in full, with the rest retrieved from reference TRBV7-9 and TRBJ2-1, is DTGVSQNPRHKITKRGQNVTFRCDPISEHNRLYWYRQTLGQGPEFLTYFQNEAQLEKSRLLSDRFSAERPKGSFSTLEIQRTEQGDSAMYLCASSIPGTGVNEQFFGPGTRLTVL.

The V gene is TRBV4-2, the J gene TRBJ1-1; D is ambiguous. Germline CDR1 reads LGHNA; CDR2 reads YNFKEQ. The length of the CDR3 is 14 residues. V was cut by 1 base and J by 7 bases, with 13 bases left in between. The CDR3 sequence is CASSQVHSMNEAFF. Here the CDR3 DNA reads TGTGCCAGCAGCCAAGTACACAGCATGAATGAAGCTTTCTTT.

The V gene is TRBV28, the J gene TRBJ1-2; D is perhaps TRBD1 (6 bases). V shed 4 bases and J shed 0 bases, with 9 bases lying between them. The CDR3 contains 14 residues. Germline CDR1 and CDR2: MDHEN and SYDVKM. Written as DNA, the CDR3 is TGTGCCAGCAGTTCCGGACAGTCTAACTATGGCTACACCTTC. Amino acids: CASSSGQSNYGYTF.

The chain is built from TRBV7-2 and TRBJ2-3; D possibly matches TRBD1 or TRBD2 (6 bases each). Germline lookup yields CDR1 SGHTA and CDR2 FQGNSA. The CDR3 consists of 15 residues. The V end lost 1 base, the J end lost 6 bases, and 14 bases lay between the germline ends. This CDR3 reads CASSLGGQGGDTQYF. The CDR3 DNA reads TGTGCCAGCAGCTTAGGAGGACAAGGGGGGGATACGCAGTATTTT.

The rearrangement links TRBV6-6 to TRBJ1-5; D is undetermined. Germline CDR1 and CDR2: MNHNY and SVGAGI (reference sequence). The CDR3 is 15 residues long. V was shortened by 2 bases and J by 2 bases, with 10 bases between the two germline ends. In nucleotides, the CDR3 is TGTGCCAGCAGTTACGCGATTTCCGGCAATCAGCCCCAGCATTTT. The encoded protein is CASSYAISGNQPQHF.

The count of this clone is one. The chain uses TRBV12-3 or TRBV12-4 and TRBJ2-1; D gene unclear. The V end was cut by 1 base, the J end by 7 bases, with 5 bases between. The CDR3 has 12 residues. The CDR3 here is CASSLGWNEQFF. The CDR3 nucleotides read TGTGCCAGCAGTTTAGGTTGGAATGAGCAGTTCTTC.

This rearrangement joins TRBV6-4 to TRBJ2-3; D possibly corresponds to TRBD1 (6 bases). The CDR3 spans 14 residues. V was trimmed by 3 bases and J by 0 bases, leaving 7 bases between them. CDR1 is MRHNA and CDR2 is SNTAGT in the germline V gene. Written as DNA, the CDR3 is TGTGCCAGCAGTGAGGACAGAAGCACAGATACGCAGTATTTT. It encodes CASSEDRSTDTQYF.

This clone was recorded a few times. CDR3 amino acids: CAISESVDGLMFF. The CDR3 nucleotides are TGTGCCATCAGTGAGTCCGTCGACGGGTTGATGTTTTTT. This chain joins TRBV10-3 and TRBJ1-4; unclear D gene. The CDR3 is 13 amino acids. Germline V gene sequence: CDR1 ENHRY, CDR2 SYGVKD. Trimming pared 0 bases from V and 15 bases from J, leaving 14 bases between.

This clone was counted once. The chain has TRBV4-1 and TRBJ2-1; TRBD2 agrees at 8 bases. The V and J ends lost 4 bases and 6 bases, in that order; junction bases with no gene match: 5. CDR3 length: 14 residues. Looked up from germline, CDR1 is MGHRA and CDR2 is YSYEKL. The CDR3 region has the DNA TGCGCCAGCAGCCTCCGACTAGCGCGCAATGAGCAGTTCTTC. Its translation: CASSLRLARNEQFF.

The rearrangement joins TRBV29-1 to TRBJ1-2; D unresolved. The V gene lost 7 bases and the J gene lost 1 base, with 10 bases spanning the gap. In germline, CDR1 is SQVTM, CDR2 ANQGSEA. The CDR3 is 12 residues long. CDR3 coding DNA: TGCAGCGCCCCGACACATAACTATGGCTACACCTTC. It yields the protein CSAPTHNYGYTF.

The J gene is TRBJ2-7, the V gene TRBV5-6; 7 bases fit TRBD1. Germline CDR1 reads SGHDT; CDR2 reads YYEEEE. The CDR3 is made up of 13 amino acids. J was trimmed by 9 bases and V by 3 bases; bases with no gene match: 9. CDR3 amino acids: CASSSGQLRVQYF. CDR3 sequence (DNA): TGTGCCAGCAGCTCGGGACAGCTACGAGTGCAGTACTTC.

This chain connects TRBV7-3 to TRBJ2-3; weak D call: TRBD2 (6 bases). Between the trimmed V and J ends, which lost 5 bases and 2 bases, there was a span of 14 bases. The CDR3 contains 15 residues. Per the germline V gene, CDR1 is SGHTA and CDR2 is FQGTGA. CDR3 loop: CASSPGTPYTDTQYF. CDR3 sequence (DNA): TGTGCCAGCAGCCCGGGGACTCCCTACACAGATACGCAGTATTTT.

The chain joins TRBV4-1 to TRBJ1-6; D is undetermined. The V and J ends lost 1 base and 1 base respectively, with 5 bases between them. CDR3 size: 15 residues. Germline V CDR1 and CDR2: MGHRA, YSYEKL. The CDR3 here is CASSQAVSYNSPLHF. The CDR3 DNA is TGCGCCAGCAGCCAAGCCGTTTCCTATAATTCACCCCTCCACTTT.